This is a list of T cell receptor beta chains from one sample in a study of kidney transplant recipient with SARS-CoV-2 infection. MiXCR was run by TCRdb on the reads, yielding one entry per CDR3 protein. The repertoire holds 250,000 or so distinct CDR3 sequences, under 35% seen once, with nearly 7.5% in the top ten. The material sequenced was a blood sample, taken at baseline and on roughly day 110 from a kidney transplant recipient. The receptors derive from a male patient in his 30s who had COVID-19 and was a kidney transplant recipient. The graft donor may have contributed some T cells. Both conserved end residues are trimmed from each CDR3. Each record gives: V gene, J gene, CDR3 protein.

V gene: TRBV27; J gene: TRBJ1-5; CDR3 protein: ASSPDMPGNQPQH
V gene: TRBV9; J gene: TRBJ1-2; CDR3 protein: ASSGTDGYGYT
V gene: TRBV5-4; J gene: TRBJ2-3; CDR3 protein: ASSSPGLGTDTQY
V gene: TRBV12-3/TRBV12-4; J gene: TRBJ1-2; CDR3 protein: ASSSKDSFRKTYGYT
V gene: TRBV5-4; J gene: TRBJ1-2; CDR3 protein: ASSFTGLQGYT
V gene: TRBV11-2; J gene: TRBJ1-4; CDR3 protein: ASSLTNTGATTNEKLF
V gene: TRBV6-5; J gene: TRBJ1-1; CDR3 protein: ASSYRRDKTEAF
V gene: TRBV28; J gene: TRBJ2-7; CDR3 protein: ASSQPDRVRNYEQY
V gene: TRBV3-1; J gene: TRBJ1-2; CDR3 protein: ASSFRNTLRKTYGYT
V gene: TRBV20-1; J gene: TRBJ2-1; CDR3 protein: SASPGQGSAYNEQF
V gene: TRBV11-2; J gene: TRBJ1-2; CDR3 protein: ASSVLATSRKTYGYT